This record looks at one T cell receptor (beta chain) sequence and its context. This record comes from a study of blood T cell repertoires in COVID-19. At the level of the study: The study drew acute and convalescent COVID-19 samples from the United States, Italy and Spain.

Between the trimmed V and J ends, which lost 1 base and 0 bases, there was a span of 6 bases. CDR1 and CDR2 from the germline V gene are SGHNT and YYREEE (reference sequence). The length of the CDR3 is 14 residues. Profiling relied on immunoSEQ multiplex PCR, and the TCRdb table lists in-frame clones only, not all of them. This sample yields some 300,000 clones, of which about 91% are seen a single time; 6.9% belongs to the top ten. The sequencing input was peripheral blood. This sequence joins TRBV5-4 and TRBJ2-3; the D gene is possibly TRBD2 (5 bases). The sequence came from a woman in her twenties or thirties who had recovered from COVID-19. The CDR3 DNA reads as TGTGCCAGCAGCTTGCGGGGTAGCACAGATACGCAGTATTTT. Amino acid sequence: CASSLRGSTDTQYF.